These 24 T cell receptor beta chains came from one sample sequenced in a study of blood T cells in healthy people across ages. Using a J-beta primer mix together with a sample-barcoded 5' primer, a second PCR was run for roughly 6 to 12 cycles. One entry per CDR3 protein, called by TCRdb with MiXCR from the 5' RACE reads. Here the sample spans approximately 1,700,000 distinct CDR3 sequences, 39% being singletons. The sample was blood. All receptors come from a human donor in good health.

The chain has TRBV29-1 and TRBJ2-2; D gene uncertain. This CDR3 comprises 13 residues. CDR1 is SQVTM, CDR2 ANQGSEA, per germline. V was trimmed by 2 bases and J by 8 bases, leaving 12 bases between them. CDR3 in amino acids: CSVEWGPAGELFF. The CDR3 DNA reads as TGCAGCGTTGAATGGGGTCCGGCGGGGGAGCTGTTTTTT.

The table lists this clonotype with a few counts. This chain joins TRBV4-1 and TRBJ1-2, with TRBD1 matching 7 bases. The ends lost 5 bases at V and 1 base at J; junction bases unmatched: 10. CDR3 length: 16 amino acids. Germline V lookup: CDR1 MGHRA, CDR2 YSYEKL. DNA of the CDR3: TGCGCCAGCAGCATACGGGGACAGCTAAATAACTATGGCTACACCTTC. This gives the protein CASSIRGQLNNYGYTF.

This clonotype was found a few times. The V and J genes are TRBV7-9 and TRBJ2-1; possible D gene TRBD2, 5 bases. Germline V CDR1 and CDR2: SEHNR, FQNEAQ (reference sequence). The germline V and J ends were trimmed by 5 bases and 15 bases, with 14 bases remaining between them. This CDR3 has 11 amino acids. CDR3 loop: CASSPGRRWFF. The CDR3 DNA reads TGTGCCAGCAGCCCCGGTAGGAGGTGGTTCTTC.

The chain joins TRBV29-1 to TRBJ2-5; D remains ambiguous. Germline V gene lookup returns CDR1 SQVTM and CDR2 ANQGSEA. CDR3 size: 13 residues. Trimming stripped 4 bases from V and 4 bases from J, with 13 bases between. The chain's CDR3 is CSVAPAKGETQYF. CDR3 nucleotide sequence: TGCAGCGTTGCCCCAGCAAAGGGAGAGACCCAGTACTTC.

The V and J genes are TRBV6-2 or TRBV6-3 and TRBJ2-7; 9 bases are a match to TRBD2. The germline gives CDR1 MNHEY, CDR2 SVGEGT. With 6 bases clipped from V and 3 bases from J, the junction kept 18 bases outside the gene matches. CDR3 length: 18 amino acids. CDR3: CASRSRTSATSYNYEQYF. The DNA for the CDR3 is TGTGCCAGCAGAAGTAGGACTAGCGCTACTAGTTACAACTACGAGCAGTACTTC.

This chain uses TRBV6-2 or TRBV6-3 with TRBJ2-5; D gene uncertain. Between the trimmed V and J ends, which lost 7 bases and 5 bases, there was a span of 17 bases. The CDR3 covers 14 residues. Germline CDR1 and CDR2: MNHEY and SVGEGT. DNA for the CDR3: TGTGCCAGCACGAGGTACCGCTATACGGAGACCCAGTACTTC. Translating it yields CASTRYRYTETQYF.

This clonotype was detected a few times. The rearrangement uses TRBV29-1 and TRBJ2-2, with 9 bases aligning to TRBD1. The CDR3 contains 14 residues. The germline gives CDR1 SQVTM, CDR2 ANQGSEA. With 7 bases clipped from V and 6 bases from J, the junction kept 9 bases outside the gene matches. The chain's CDR3 is CSAGYRGRPGELFF. CDR3 bases: TGCAGCGCCGGATACAGGGGGCGCCCCGGGGAGCTGTTTTTT.

DNA for the CDR3: TGTGCCACCAGCAGAGAAAGGGGGTCAGGAGAGACCCAGTACTTC. This gives the protein CATSRERGSGETQYF. The chain is built from TRBV15 and TRBJ2-5; possible D gene TRBD1, 6 bases. CDR3 size: 15 residues. V lost 0 bases to trimming and J lost 4 bases, with 12 bases between them. The V gene's germline CDR1 is LNHNV and CDR2 YYDKDF (reference sequence). The full variable domain, with the rest looked up from reference TRBV15 and TRBJ2-5, is DAMVIQNPRYQVTQFGKPVTLSCSQTLNHNVMYWYQQKSSQAPKLLFHYYDKDFNNEADTPDNFQSRRPNTSFCFLDIRSPGLGDTAMYLCATSRERGSGETQYFGPGTRLLVL.

The chain carries TRBV6-5 and TRBJ1-1, with D hard to call. V was shortened by 2 bases and J by 7 bases, with 11 bases between the two germline ends. In germline, CDR1 is MNHEY, CDR2 SVGAGI. The CDR3 extends over 13 amino acids. The CDR3 region has the DNA TGTGCCAGCAGTTACCCTGGAGGGAGTGAAGCTTTCTTT. This translates into CASSYPGGSEAFF.

This chain links TRBV28 with TRBJ2-2, with D perhaps matching TRBD1 (6 bases). V was trimmed by 2 bases and J by 9 bases, leaving 16 bases between them. Germline V gene sequence: CDR1 MDHEN, CDR2 SYDVKM. CDR3 size: 15 residues. The DNA of the CDR3 is TGTGCCAGCAGTTTACCGGGACACTCTTCCAGGGAGCTGTTTTTT. Its protein product is CASSLPGHSSRELFF.

This chain connects TRBV20-1 to TRBJ2-5, with D perhaps TRBD2 (6 bases). Germline V lookup: CDR1 DFQATT, CDR2 SNEGSKA (reference sequence). The CDR3 runs 13 residues. The germline V and J ends were trimmed by 3 bases and 5 bases, with 13 bases remaining between them. For the CDR3, the DNA is TGCAGTGCTAGGTCGGGGACTCCCGAGACCCAGTACTTC. As protein: CSARSGTPETQYF.

This clonotype has just a few counts. The rearrangement uses TRBV7-3 and TRBJ2-7; tentative D call: TRBD1 (5 bases). Germline CDR1 SGHTA, CDR2 FQGTGA. V was clipped by 1 base and J by 6 bases, with 13 bases between them. The CDR3 sequence is 14 residues long. The CDR3 region has the DNA TGTGCCAGCAGCTTAATCGCAGGGAAGGGCGAGCAGTACTTC. It encodes CASSLIAGKGEQYF.

This chain links TRBV10-3 with TRBJ1-6, with TRBD1 matching over 11 bases. The V gene end was trimmed by 3 bases and the J gene end by 13 bases; junction bases not matched to a gene: 8. Germline V gene data show CDR1 as ENHRY and CDR2 as SYGVKD. The CDR3 totals 15 residues. The CDR3 protein is CAISESGTGGSPLHF. The CDR3, as DNA: TGTGCCATCAGTGAATCCGGGACAGGGGGTTCGCCCCTCCACTTT.

Ten or more counts support this clonotype. The chain has TRBV7-9 and TRBJ2-3, with D maybe TRBD2 (7 bases). Trimming removed 5 bases from V and 2 bases from J, with 14 bases in between. The germline CDR1 and CDR2 sequences are SEHNR and FQNEAQ (reference sequence). The CDR3 extends over 15 amino acids. CDR3 coding DNA: TGTGCCAGCAGCCAGAGGGGGGGAAACACAGATACGCAGTATTTT. Protein: CASSQRGGNTDTQYF.

This clonotype was seen only a few times. J is TRBJ2-7 and V is TRBV6-2 or TRBV6-3, with D hard to call. The length of the CDR3 is 16 residues. Per germline, CDR1 MNHEY and CDR2 SVGEGT. Deletions cut 0 bases from V and 2 bases from J, with 14 bases between. The DNA for the CDR3 is TGTGCCAGCAGTTACTCGAGGTCAGACACCACCTACGAGCAGTACTTC. Residues: CASSYSRSDTTYEQYF.

Turning to this clonotype: At one end the junction does not follow the germline gene, possibly because of a read error. The chain employs TRBV20-1 and TRBJ1-4; 8 bases are shared with TRBD1. This CDR3 comprises 15 residues. The germline gives CDR1 DFQATT, CDR2 SNEGSKA (reference sequence). CDR3 DNA: TGCAGTGCTGAGCCTATCGGGACAGGCGACGAAAAACGGTTTTTT. Its protein product is CSAEPIGTGDEKRFF.

A few counts support this clonotype. The rearrangement uses TRBV27 and TRBJ2-4; no firm D call. Between the trimmed V and J ends, which lost 7 bases and 0 bases, there was a span of 10 bases. Germline assignment: CDR1 MNHEY and CDR2 SMNVEV (reference sequence). There are 14 residues in the CDR3. The CDR3 DNA reads as TGTGCCAGCATCAAACGGCAAGCCAAAAACATTCAGTACTTC. This translates into CASIKRQAKNIQYF.

The chain joins TRBV7-8 to TRBJ2-7; 8 bases fit TRBD2. V trimming: 2 bases; J trimming: 3 bases; junction bases outside the gene matches: 6. The germline V gene encodes CDR1 SGHVS and CDR2 FQNEAQ. The CDR3 runs 15 residues. As DNA, the CDR3 is TGTGCCAGCAGCTTAAGCGCGGGGGGTAACTACGAGCAGTACTTC. It specifies CASSLSAGGNYEQYF.

The chain couples TRBV20-1 to TRBJ2-2; D is possibly TRBD2 (6 bases). Germline CDR1 and CDR2: DFQATT and SNEGSKA (reference sequence). The CDR3 is 13 amino acids. V lost 1 base and J 4 bases, leaving 7 bases between the germline ends. DNA for the CDR3: TGCAGTGCTAGAGGGACTATCACCGGGGAGCTGTTTTTT. This sequence encodes CSARGTITGELFF.

The chain has TRBV4-1 and TRBJ1-1; D remains ambiguous. The CDR3 has 17 residues. The germline V and J ends were trimmed by 1 base and 5 bases, with 20 bases remaining between them. CDR1 is MGHRA, CDR2 YSYEKL, per germline. The CDR3 protein is CASSQALSPDGGTEAFF. In DNA form, the CDR3 reads TGCGCCAGCAGCCAAGCCTTGAGCCCCGATGGAGGAACTGAAGCTTTCTTT.

CDR3 protein: CASSPGQSSPYGYTF. The CDR3 region has the DNA TGTGCCAGCAGCCCGGGACAGAGTTCACCCTATGGCTACACCTTC. V and J are TRBV7-3 and TRBJ1-2, with 7 nucleotides matching TRBD1. This CDR3 comprises 15 residues. Trimming removed 5 bases from V and 4 bases from J; junction bases left unmatched: 10. Germline CDR1 is SGHTA and CDR2 is FQGTGA.

In DNA form, the CDR3 reads TGTGCCAGCGGCGAGAGGGAAACAGATACGCAGTATTTT. It specifies CASGERETDTQYF. The V and J genes are TRBV6-2 or TRBV6-3 and TRBJ2-3; a weak D match, TRBD2 (5 bases). CDR3 length: 13 residues. Germline loops: CDR1 MNHEY, CDR2 SVGEGT. V was clipped by 8 bases and J by 3 bases, with 12 bases between them.

V usage is TRBV28 and J usage is TRBJ2-3; D not certain. The ends were cut back, 6 bases at V and 3 bases at J, with 7 bases in the middle. CDR1 and CDR2 from the germline V gene are MDHEN and SYDVKM. This CDR3 is built from 12 residues. The CDR3 DNA follows: TGTGCCAGCAGATCAGAAACAGATACGCAGTATTTT. This gives the protein CASRSETDTQYF.

V is TRBV18 and J is TRBJ2-7, with 7 bases identical to TRBD1. Germline V gene sequence: CDR1 KGHSH, CDR2 LQKENI. The CDR3 runs 16 residues. The V and J ends lost 4 bases and 2 bases, in that order; junction bases with no gene match: 11. The CDR3 region is CASSLRQGPGPYEQYF. CDR3 nucleotide sequence: TGTGCCAGCTCACTACGACAGGGACCGGGCCCCTACGAGCAGTACTTC. Looking up the rest from reference TRBV18 and TRBJ2-7 gives the full variable domain: NAGVMQNPRHLVRRRGQEARLRCSPMKGHSHVYWYRQLPEEGLKFMVYLQKENIIDESGMPKERFSAEFPKEGPSILRIQQVVRGDSAAYFCASSLRQGPGPYEQYFGPGTRLTVT.